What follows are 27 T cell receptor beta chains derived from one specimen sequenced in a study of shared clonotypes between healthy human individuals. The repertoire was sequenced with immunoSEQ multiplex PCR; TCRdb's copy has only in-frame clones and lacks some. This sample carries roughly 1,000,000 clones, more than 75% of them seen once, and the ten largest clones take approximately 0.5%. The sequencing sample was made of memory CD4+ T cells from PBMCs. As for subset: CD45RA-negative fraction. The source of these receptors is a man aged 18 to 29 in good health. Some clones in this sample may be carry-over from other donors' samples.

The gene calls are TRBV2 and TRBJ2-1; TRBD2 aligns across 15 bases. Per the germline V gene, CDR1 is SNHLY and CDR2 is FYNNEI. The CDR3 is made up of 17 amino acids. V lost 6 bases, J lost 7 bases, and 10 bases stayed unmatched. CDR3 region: CASSGGLAGGPRNEQFF. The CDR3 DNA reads TGTGCCAGCAGCGGAGGACTAGCGGGAGGGCCGCGGAATGAGCAGTTCTTC.

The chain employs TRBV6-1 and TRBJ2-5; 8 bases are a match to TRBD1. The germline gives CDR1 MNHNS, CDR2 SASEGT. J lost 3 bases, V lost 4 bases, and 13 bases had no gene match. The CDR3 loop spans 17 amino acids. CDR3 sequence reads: CASSGPRDRSYEETQYF. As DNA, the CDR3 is TGTGCCAGCAGTGGCCCCCGGGACAGGTCTTATGAAGAGACCCAGTACTTC.

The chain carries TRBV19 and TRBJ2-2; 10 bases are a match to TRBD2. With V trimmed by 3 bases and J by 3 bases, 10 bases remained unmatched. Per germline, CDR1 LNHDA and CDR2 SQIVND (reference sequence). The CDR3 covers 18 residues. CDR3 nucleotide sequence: TGTGCCAGTAGTATCGGATTAGCGGGAGGCCAGGACACCGGGGAGCTGTTTTTT. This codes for CASSIGLAGGQDTGELFF.

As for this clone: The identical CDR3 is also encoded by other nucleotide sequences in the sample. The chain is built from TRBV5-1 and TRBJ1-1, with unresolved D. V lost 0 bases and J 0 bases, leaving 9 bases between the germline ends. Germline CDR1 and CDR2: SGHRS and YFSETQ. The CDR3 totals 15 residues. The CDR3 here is CASSLVGRLNTEAFF. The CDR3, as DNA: TGCGCCAGCAGCTTGGTGGGCAGATTGAACACTGAAGCTTTCTTT.

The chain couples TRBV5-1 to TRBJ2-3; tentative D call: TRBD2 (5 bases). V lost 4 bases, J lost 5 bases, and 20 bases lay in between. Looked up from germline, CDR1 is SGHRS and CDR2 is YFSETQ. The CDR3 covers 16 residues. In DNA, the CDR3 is TGCGCCAGCAGCCTCACGCTGGGAGTGGGGTTAGATACGCAGTATTTT. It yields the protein CASSLTLGVGLDTQYF.

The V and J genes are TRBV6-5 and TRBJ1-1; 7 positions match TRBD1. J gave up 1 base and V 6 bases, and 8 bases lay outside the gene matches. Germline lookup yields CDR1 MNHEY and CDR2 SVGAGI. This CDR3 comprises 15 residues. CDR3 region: CASRRTGGANTEAFF. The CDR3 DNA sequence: TGTGCCAGCAGAAGGACAGGCGGAGCGAACACTGAAGCTTTCTTT.

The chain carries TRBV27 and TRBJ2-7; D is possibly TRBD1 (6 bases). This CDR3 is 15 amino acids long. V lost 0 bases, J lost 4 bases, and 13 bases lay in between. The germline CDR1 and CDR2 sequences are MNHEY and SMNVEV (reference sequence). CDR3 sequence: CASSLSPQGIYEQYF. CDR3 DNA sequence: TGTGCCAGCAGTTTATCCCCACAGGGAATTTACGAGCAGTACTTC.

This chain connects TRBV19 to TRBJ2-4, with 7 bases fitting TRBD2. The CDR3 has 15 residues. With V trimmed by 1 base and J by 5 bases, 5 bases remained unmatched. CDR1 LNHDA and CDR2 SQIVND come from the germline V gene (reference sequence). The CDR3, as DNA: TGTGCCAGTAGTATAGTGGCGGGGGATGAAAACATTCAGTACTTC. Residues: CASSIVAGDENIQYF.

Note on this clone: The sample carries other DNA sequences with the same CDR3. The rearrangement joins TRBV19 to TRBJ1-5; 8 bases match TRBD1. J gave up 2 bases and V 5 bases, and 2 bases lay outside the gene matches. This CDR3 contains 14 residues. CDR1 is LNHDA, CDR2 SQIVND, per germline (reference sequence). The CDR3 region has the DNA TGTGCCAGTAGTGACAGGGGAGGCAATCAGCCCCAGCATTTT. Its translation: CASSDRGGNQPQHF. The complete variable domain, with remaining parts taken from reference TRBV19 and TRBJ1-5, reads DGGITQSPKYLFRKEGQNVTLSCEQNLNHDAMYWYRQDPGQGLRLIYYSQIVNDFQKGDIAEGYSVSREKKESFPLTVTSAQKNPTAFYLCASSDRGGNQPQHFGDGTRLSIL.

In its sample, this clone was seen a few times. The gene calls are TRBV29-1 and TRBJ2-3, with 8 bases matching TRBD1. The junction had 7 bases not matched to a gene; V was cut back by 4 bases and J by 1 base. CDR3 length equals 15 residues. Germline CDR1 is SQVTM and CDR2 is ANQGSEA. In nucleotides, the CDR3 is TGCAGCGTTGTCAATTCAGGGGGCGGCACAGATACGCAGTATTTT. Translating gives CSVVNSGGGTDTQYF.

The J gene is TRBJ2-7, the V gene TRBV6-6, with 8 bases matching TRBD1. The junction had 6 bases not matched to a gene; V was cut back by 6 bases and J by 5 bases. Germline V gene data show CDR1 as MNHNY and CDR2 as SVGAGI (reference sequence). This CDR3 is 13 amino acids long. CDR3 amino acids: CASRLRGQDEQYF. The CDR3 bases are TGTGCCAGCAGACTCAGGGGGCAGGACGAGCAGTACTTC.

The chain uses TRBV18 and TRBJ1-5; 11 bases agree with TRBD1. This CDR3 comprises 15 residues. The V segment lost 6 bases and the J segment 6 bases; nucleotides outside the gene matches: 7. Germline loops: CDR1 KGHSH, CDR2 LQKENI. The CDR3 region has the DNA TGTGCCAGCTCCCCCGGGACAGGGGGTTTTCAGCCCCAGCATTTT. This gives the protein CASSPGTGGFQPQHF.

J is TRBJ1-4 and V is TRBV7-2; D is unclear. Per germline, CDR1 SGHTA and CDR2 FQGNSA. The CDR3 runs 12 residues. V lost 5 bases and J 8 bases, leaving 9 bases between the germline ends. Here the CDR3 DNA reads TGTGCCAGCAGCCGTTTAGGCGAAAAACTGTTTTTT. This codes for CASSRLGEKLFF.

CDR3 amino acids: CASSQVKKGRTVATNEKLFF. For the CDR3, the DNA is TGCGCCAGCAGCCAAGTTAAAAAGGGGCGGACCGTTGCAACTAATGAAAAACTGTTTTTT. The rearrangement joins TRBV4-1 to TRBJ1-4; tentatively, D is TRBD1 (5 bases). The CDR3 sequence is 20 residues long. The germline V gene encodes CDR1 MGHRA and CDR2 YSYEKL. Trimming took 1 base from V and 0 from J, leaving 21 bases between them.

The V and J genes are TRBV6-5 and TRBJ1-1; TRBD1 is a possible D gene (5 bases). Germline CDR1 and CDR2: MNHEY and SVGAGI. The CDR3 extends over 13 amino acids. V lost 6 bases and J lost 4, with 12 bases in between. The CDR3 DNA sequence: TGTGCCAGCAGCCCGGACATCGGCACTGAAGCTTTCTTT. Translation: CASSPDIGTEAFF.

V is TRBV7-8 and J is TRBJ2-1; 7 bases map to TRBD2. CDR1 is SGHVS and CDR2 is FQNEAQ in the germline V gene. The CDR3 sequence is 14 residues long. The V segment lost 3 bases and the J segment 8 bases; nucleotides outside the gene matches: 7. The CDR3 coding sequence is TGTGCCAGCAGCTTTGCGGGACTAATCGATGAGCAGTTCTTC. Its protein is CASSFAGLIDEQFF.

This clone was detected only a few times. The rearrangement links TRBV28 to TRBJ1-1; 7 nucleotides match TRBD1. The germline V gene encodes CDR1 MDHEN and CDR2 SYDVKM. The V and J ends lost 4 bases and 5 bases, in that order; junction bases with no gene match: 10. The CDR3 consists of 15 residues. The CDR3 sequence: CASSSRTGIETEAFF. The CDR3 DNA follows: TGTGCCAGCAGTTCCAGGACAGGAATAGAAACTGAAGCTTTCTTT.

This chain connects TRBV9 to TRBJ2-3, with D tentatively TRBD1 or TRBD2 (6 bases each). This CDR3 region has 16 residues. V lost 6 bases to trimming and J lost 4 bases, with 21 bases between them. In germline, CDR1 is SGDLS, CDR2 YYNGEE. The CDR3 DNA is TGTGCCAGCAACCGAGGGGGAGGCCACGGAGCAGATACGCAGTATTTT. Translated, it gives CASNRGGGHGADTQYF.

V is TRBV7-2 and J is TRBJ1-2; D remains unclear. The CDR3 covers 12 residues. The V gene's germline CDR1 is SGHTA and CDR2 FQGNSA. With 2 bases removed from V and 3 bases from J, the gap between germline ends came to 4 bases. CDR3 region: CASSLNHYGYTF. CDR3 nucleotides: TGTGCCAGCAGCTTAAACCACTATGGCTACACCTTC.

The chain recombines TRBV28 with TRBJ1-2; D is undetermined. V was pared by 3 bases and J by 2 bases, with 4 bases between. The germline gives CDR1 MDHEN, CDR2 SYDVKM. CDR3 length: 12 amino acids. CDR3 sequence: CASSFKNYGYTF. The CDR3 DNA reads TGTGCCAGCAGTTTTAAGAACTATGGCTACACCTTC.

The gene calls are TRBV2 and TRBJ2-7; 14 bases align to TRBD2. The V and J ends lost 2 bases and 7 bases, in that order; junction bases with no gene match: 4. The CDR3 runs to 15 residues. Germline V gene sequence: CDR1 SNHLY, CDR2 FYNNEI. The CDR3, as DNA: TGTGCCAGCAGTGAATCAGGACTAGCGGGGGGTGAGCAGTACTTC. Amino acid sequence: CASSESGLAGGEQYF.

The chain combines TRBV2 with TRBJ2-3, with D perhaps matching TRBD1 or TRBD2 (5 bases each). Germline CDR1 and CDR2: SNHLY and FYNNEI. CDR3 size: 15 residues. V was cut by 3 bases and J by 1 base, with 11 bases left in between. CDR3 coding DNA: TGTGCCAGCAGTGAGGGTGGGACGCGCACAGATACGCAGTATTTT. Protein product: CASSEGGTRTDTQYF.

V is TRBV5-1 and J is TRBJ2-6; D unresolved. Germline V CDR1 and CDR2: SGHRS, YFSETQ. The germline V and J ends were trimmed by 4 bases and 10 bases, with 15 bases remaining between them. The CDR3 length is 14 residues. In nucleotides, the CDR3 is TGCGCCAGCAGCCCGGGTGACCAAGGGAACGTCCTGACTTTC. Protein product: CASSPGDQGNVLTF.

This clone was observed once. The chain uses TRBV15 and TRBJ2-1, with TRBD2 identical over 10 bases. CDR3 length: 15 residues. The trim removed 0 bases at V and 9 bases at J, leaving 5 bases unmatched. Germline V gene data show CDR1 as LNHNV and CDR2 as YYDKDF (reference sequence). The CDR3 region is CATSRESGRAGEQFF. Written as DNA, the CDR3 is TGTGCCACCAGCAGAGAAAGCGGGAGGGCCGGTGAGCAGTTCTTC.

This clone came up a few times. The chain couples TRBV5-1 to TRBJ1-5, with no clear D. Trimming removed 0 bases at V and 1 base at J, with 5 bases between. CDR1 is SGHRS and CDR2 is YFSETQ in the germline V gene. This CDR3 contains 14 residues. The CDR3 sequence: CASSLGPSNQPQHF. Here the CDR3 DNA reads TGCGCCAGCAGCTTGGGACCGAGCAATCAGCCCCAGCATTTT.

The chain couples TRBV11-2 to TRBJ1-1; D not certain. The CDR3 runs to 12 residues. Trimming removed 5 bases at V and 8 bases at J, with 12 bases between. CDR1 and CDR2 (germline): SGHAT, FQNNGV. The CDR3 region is CASSGRDPEAFF. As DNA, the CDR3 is TGTGCCAGCAGCGGTCGAGATCCCGAAGCTTTCTTT.

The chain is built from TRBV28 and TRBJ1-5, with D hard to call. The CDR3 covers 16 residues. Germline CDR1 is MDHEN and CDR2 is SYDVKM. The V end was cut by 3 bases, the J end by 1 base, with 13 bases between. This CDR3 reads CASSLSILRSNQPQHF. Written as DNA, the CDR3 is TGTGCCAGCAGTTTGTCGATCCTACGGAGCAATCAGCCCCAGCATTTT.